The entry below gives a single T cell receptor (beta chain) sequence along with its context. Sequencing used immunoSEQ multiplex PCR; TCRdb keeps in-frame clones, though not all of them. The table records around 300,000 clones, about nine tenths of them present only once. This sample was taken from a study of shared clonotypes between healthy human individuals. The CDR3 is 14 amino acids. V was cut by 6 bases and J by 4 bases, with 15 bases left in between. Germline V gene data show CDR1 as LNHDA and CDR2 as SQIVND (reference sequence). Free of recent acute infections or vaccinations, the donors were healthy HIV-negative adults. Caucasian adults living in Nashville, Tennessee, provided all samples.

The receptor was isolated from a young man in good health. The rearrangement joins TRBV19 to TRBJ1-1, with no clear D. Sequencing was performed on memory CD8+ T cells sorted from blood. Noted subset: CD45RO+ cells pooled with CCR7-negative TemRA cells. The CDR3 DNA reads TGTGCCAGTAGATTCAAACACGGAGCCACTGAAGCTTTCTTT. It yields the protein CASRFKHGATEAFF.